This passage covers 18 T cell receptor beta chains from one sample sequenced in a study of T cell changes during pregnancy in multiple sclerosis. TCRdb's table, derived via immunoSEQ multiplex PCR, lists solely in-frame clones and lacks some. The sample has some 15,000 clones, roughly 88% seen once. The source material was CD8+ T cells from peripheral blood mononuclear cells, sampled in the second trimester of pregnancy. The receptors come from a female donor in good health, enrolled as a control in a pregnancy study.

The chain carries TRBV7-9 and TRBJ2-2, with a possible D match to TRBD2 (6 bases). The CDR3 length is 12 residues. V was trimmed by 5 bases and J by 8 bases, leaving 9 bases between them. Germline loops: CDR1 SEHNR, CDR2 FQNEAQ (reference sequence). CDR3 sequence: CASSPGGGELFF. CDR3 DNA sequence: TGTGCCAGCAGCCCCGGGGGTGGGGAGCTGTTTTTT.

J is TRBJ2-7 and V is TRBV7-9; no reliable D call. Trimming shortened V by 4 bases and J by 1 base, and 11 bases separated the two germline ends. The CDR3 has 14 residues. Germline loops: CDR1 SEHNR, CDR2 FQNEAQ (reference sequence). CDR3 DNA: TGTGCCAGCAGCTCCACCTTGACATCCTACGAGCAGTACTTC. This codes for CASSSTLTSYEQYF. Based on the CDR3 plus reference TRBV7-9 and TRBJ2-7, the full variable domain is DTGVSQNPRHKITKRGQNVTFRCDPISEHNRLYWYRQTLGQGPEFLTYFQNEAQLEKSRLLSDRFSAERPKGSFSTLEIQRTEQGDSAMYLCASSSTLTSYEQYFGPGTRLTVT.

The rearrangement uses TRBV28 and TRBJ1-5, with D possibly TRBD1 on 6 matching bases. This CDR3 is 17 amino acids long. Per the germline V gene, CDR1 is MDHEN and CDR2 is SYDVKM. Trimming removed 4 bases from V and 5 bases from J, with 21 bases in between. CDR3 DNA: TGTGCCAGCAGTTACTCCCACAAAACAGGGTCCGATCAGCCCCAGCATTTT. This sequence encodes CASSYSHKTGSDQPQHF. The full variable domain, in which reference TRBV28 and TRBJ1-5 provide the parts outside the CDR3, is DVKVTQSSRYLVKRTGEKVFLECVQDMDHENMFWYRQDPGLGLRLIYFSYDVKMKEKGDIPEGYSVSREKKERFSLILESASTNQTSMYLCASSYSHKTGSDQPQHFGDGTRLSIL.

The rearrangement links TRBV5-4 to TRBJ2-5, with D unclear. The CDR3 covers 14 residues. Germline loops: CDR1 SGHNT, CDR2 YYREEE (reference sequence). V lost 2 bases, J lost 1 base, and 9 bases lay in between. CDR3 bases: TGTGCCAGCAGCTTTTTGCGGAGCCAAGAGACCCAGTACTTC. Protein: CASSFLRSQETQYF.

The chain links TRBV28 to TRBJ2-5, with D possibly TRBD2 on 5 matching bases. This CDR3 has 15 amino acids. Germline assignment: CDR1 MDHEN and CDR2 SYDVKM. Trimming took 1 base from V and 0 from J, leaving 9 bases between them. The CDR3: CASSLFFGDQETQYF. CDR3 sequence (DNA): TGTGCCAGCAGTTTATTTTTCGGGGACCAAGAGACCCAGTACTTC.

V and J are TRBV5-8 and TRBJ2-7; a possible D gene is TRBD1 (5 bases). Trimming removed 4 bases from V and 4 bases from J, with 30 bases in between. The CDR3 spans 19 residues. From germline, CDR1 is SGHTS and CDR2 YDEGEE. CDR3 in amino acids: CASSAQIWQRGIDLYEQYF. The CDR3, as DNA: TGTGCCAGCAGCGCCCAGATCTGGCAAAGGGGTATCGATCTTTACGAGCAGTACTTC.

This rearrangement joins TRBV29-1 to TRBJ1-2, with D possibly matching TRBD1 (5 bases). This CDR3 is built from 15 residues. Germline assignment: CDR1 SQVTM and CDR2 ANQGSEA. Trimming cost V 2 bases and J 4 bases, with 17 bases left between them. CDR3 sequence: CSVEPPLGGRYGYTF. The CDR3, as DNA: TGCAGCGTTGAACCTCCTTTGGGGGGTCGCTATGGCTACACCTTC.

This chain links TRBV28 with TRBJ2-2; 9 nucleotides match TRBD1. Trimming removed 3 bases from V and 5 bases from J; junction bases left unmatched: 4. The CDR3 consists of 15 residues. The germline gives CDR1 MDHEN, CDR2 SYDVKM. The CDR3 region has the DNA TGTGCCAGCAGTTTCGGGGACAGGGAGACCGGGGAGCTGTTTTTT. The encoded protein is CASSFGDRETGELFF.

The J gene is TRBJ2-3, the V gene TRBV5-6, with no clear D. CDR3 length: 12 amino acids. Trimming cost V 0 bases and J 4 bases, with 3 bases left between them. Germline V gives CDR1 SGHDT, CDR2 YYEEEE. CDR3 amino acids: CASSLASDTQYF. The DNA for the CDR3 is TGTGCCAGCAGCTTGGCCTCAGATACGCAGTATTTT.

CDR3 in DNA: TGTGCCAGCAGGCAGACAGGGGTCAACACTGAAGCTTTCTTT. Protein: CASRQTGVNTEAFF. The chain links TRBV6-1 to TRBJ1-1, with 8 nucleotides matching TRBD1. With 6 bases clipped from V and 2 bases from J, the junction kept 5 bases outside the gene matches. Looked up from germline, CDR1 is MNHNS and CDR2 is SASEGT. This CDR3 is 14 amino acids long.

This chain links TRBV11-2 with TRBJ2-1; maybe TRBD1 (5 bases). The CDR3 is made up of 17 amino acids. The germline V gene encodes CDR1 SGHAT and CDR2 FQNNGV. Trimming cost V 5 bases and J 12 bases, with 29 bases left between them. The CDR3 spells CASSVLKGGGQGKGQFF. The CDR3 nucleotides are TGTGCCAGCAGCGTCCTCAAGGGCGGTGGGCAGGGTAAGGGGCAGTTCTTC. The full variable domain, its missing parts supplied by reference TRBV11-2 and TRBJ2-1, is EAGVAQSPRYKIIEKRQSVAFWCNPISGHATLYWYQQILGQGPKLLIQFQNNGVVDDSQLPKDRFSAERLKGVDSTLKIQPAKLEDSAVYLCASSVLKGGGQGKGQFFGPGTRLTVL.

This chain uses TRBV27 with TRBJ2-3; 12 bases line up with TRBD2. The CDR3 consists of 17 residues. CDR1 and CDR2 (germline): MNHEY, SMNVEV (reference sequence). After removal of 2 bases from V and 2 bases from J, the junction contained 5 bases not matched to a gene. CDR3 DNA sequence: TGTGCCAGCAGTTTAGGGACTAGCGGGCGATACACAGATACGCAGTATTTT. Its translation is CASSLGTSGRYTDTQYF.

The chain carries TRBV28 and TRBJ2-1; D is possibly TRBD2 (5 bases). Germline V lookup: CDR1 MDHEN, CDR2 SYDVKM. V was cut by 7 bases and J by 6 bases, with 10 bases left in between. The CDR3 contains 12 residues. The DNA of the CDR3 is TGTGCCAGCACGGGGAGAAGCAATGAGCAGTTCTTC. It translates to CASTGRSNEQFF. Looking up the rest from reference TRBV28 and TRBJ2-1 gives the full variable domain: DVKVTQSSRYLVKRTGEKVFLECVQDMDHENMFWYRQDPGLGLRLIYFSYDVKMKEKGDIPEGYSVSREKKERFSLILESASTNQTSMYLCASTGRSNEQFFGPGTRLTVL.

The chain has TRBV4-1 and TRBJ1-3; 7 bases fit TRBD1. The CDR3 contains 15 residues. The V segment lost 3 bases and the J segment 3 bases; nucleotides outside the gene matches: 5. The V gene's germline CDR1 is MGHRA and CDR2 YSYEKL. CDR3 sequence (DNA): TGCGCCAGCAGCCAGGGCAGGGGGTTTGGAAACACCATATATTTT. It yields the protein CASSQGRGFGNTIYF.

The chain is built from TRBV7-3 and TRBJ1-2; 8 positions match TRBD1. CDR1 and CDR2 (germline): SGHTA, FQGTGA. V was clipped by 1 base and J by 8 bases; unmatched bases: 9. This CDR3 has 15 amino acids. Here the CDR3 reads CASSLRLGQGRGYTF. CDR3 DNA: TGTGCCAGCAGCTTAAGGTTAGGACAGGGTAGAGGCTACACCTTC.

There are a few counts of this clone. CDR3 protein: CASSPPGNNQPQHF. The CDR3 coding sequence is TGTGCCAGCAGTCCCCCGGGTAACAATCAGCCCCAGCATTTT. The V and J genes are TRBV6-6 and TRBJ1-5; D remains ambiguous. V lost 5 bases and J lost 3, with 11 bases in between. Germline V gene sequence: CDR1 MNHNY, CDR2 SVGAGI (reference sequence). This CDR3 spans 14 amino acids.

This clone was picked up one time. V usage is TRBV7-9 and J usage is TRBJ2-5; 10 positions match TRBD2. V lost 5 bases, J lost 1 base, and 4 bases stayed unmatched. The CDR3 spans 15 residues. Per the germline V gene, CDR1 is SEHNR and CDR2 is FQNEAQ (reference sequence). CDR3 sequence: CASSRTSGSQETQYF. CDR3 nucleotide sequence: TGTGCCAGCAGCCGGACTAGCGGCTCCCAAGAGACCCAGTACTTC.

V is TRBV30 and J is TRBJ2-7, with D unclear. Trimming pared 0 bases from V and 4 bases from J, leaving 7 bases between. Germline V gene sequence: CDR1 GTSNPN, CDR2 SVGIG (reference sequence). This CDR3 region has 12 residues. The CDR3 DNA reads as TGTGCCTGGAGTGTTAGTTTGTACGAGCAGTACTTC. Translating it yields CAWSVSLYEQYF.